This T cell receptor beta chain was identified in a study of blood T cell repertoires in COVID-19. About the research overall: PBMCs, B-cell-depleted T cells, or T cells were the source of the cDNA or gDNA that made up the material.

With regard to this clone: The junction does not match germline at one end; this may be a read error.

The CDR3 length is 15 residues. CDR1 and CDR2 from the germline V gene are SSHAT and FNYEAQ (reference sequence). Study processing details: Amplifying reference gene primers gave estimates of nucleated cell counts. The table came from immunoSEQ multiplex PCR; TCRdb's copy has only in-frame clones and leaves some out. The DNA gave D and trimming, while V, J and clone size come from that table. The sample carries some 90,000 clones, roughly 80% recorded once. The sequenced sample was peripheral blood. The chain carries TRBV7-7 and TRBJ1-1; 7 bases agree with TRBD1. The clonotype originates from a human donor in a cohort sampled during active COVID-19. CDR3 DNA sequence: TGTGCTAGCAGGCCAATACAGGGGCCGAACACTGAAGCTTTCTTT. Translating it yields CASRPIQGPNTEAFF.